These T cell receptor beta chains were read from a single sample in a study of T cell repertoires in cytomegalovirus infection. No antigen is known for these receptors. TCRdb called the reads again in MiXCR, with one record for every CDR3 protein. The sample lists 550,000 to 850,000 distinct CDR3 sequences; 33% were seen once. The source material was cultured PBMCs, sampled from culture after CMV antigen stimulation. These receptors were taken from a human donor in good health (CMV status not recorded). Some clones in this sample may be carry-over from other donors' samples. Both conserved end residues are part of each CDR3. The D gene is left open where the match is weak. Clone sizes are given selectively: once, few, many, or a class where the clone is expanded.

j_call	clone_size	d_call	v_call	cdr3_aa	cdr3_nt
TRBJ2-7	NA	TRBD2	TRBV20-1	CSAARTSGVLYEQYF	TGCAGTGCCGCCCGGACTAGCGGGGTGTTATACGAGCAGTACTTC
TRBJ2-1	few	TRBD2	TRBV6-2/TRBV6-3	CASRDPSGRALDEQFF	TGTGCCAGCAGAGACCCTAGCGGGAGGGCCCTCGATGAGCAGTTCTTC
TRBJ2-3	few	NA	TRBV2	CASSTRGGGQTSTDTQYF	TGTGCCAGCAGTACCCGGGGCGGGGGACAAACTAGCACAGATACGCAGTATTTT
TRBJ2-3	NA	TRBD1	TRBV7-9	CASSRDRAEDTQYF	TGTGCCAGCAGCAGGGACAGGGCAGAAGATACGCAGTATTTT
TRBJ1-1	many	NA	TRBV7-2	CASSLGGLNTEAFF	TGTGCCAGCAGCTTAGGGGGCCTGAACACTGAAGCTTTCTTT
TRBJ1-1	NA	NA	TRBV20-1	CSAGRASGNEAFF	TGCAGTGCTGGAAGGGCCTCGGGAAATGAAGCTTTCTTT
TRBJ1-2	few	TRBD1	TRBV6-5	CASSYSTGTGYSYGYTF	TGTGCCAGCAGTTACTCTACCGGGACAGGGTATAGCTATGGCTACACCTTC
TRBJ1-4	once	NA	TRBV20-1	CSARDLIRGKVLEKLFF	TGCAGTGCTAGAGATTTAATAAGGGGGAAGGTATTGGAAAAACTGTTTTTT
TRBJ2-3	many	TRBD2	TRBV7-2	CASSPGTSVDTQYF	TGTGCCAGCAGCCCCGGGACTAGCGTGGATACGCAGTATTTT
TRBJ2-1	NA	NA	TRBV7-9	CASSRKGAREQFF	TGTGCCAGCAGCCGGAAAGGAGCGCGAGAGCAGTTCTTC
TRBJ1-1	few	NA	TRBV7-9	CASSLEMAGYTEAFF	TGTGCCAGCAGCCTAGAAATGGCAGGGTACACTGAAGCTTTCTTT
TRBJ2-1	NA	TRBD1	TRBV6-1	CASSYGTASNYNEQFF	TGTGCCAGCAGTTACGGGACAGCCTCTAATTACAATGAGCAGTTCTTC
TRBJ2-7	few	NA	TRBV7-2	CASSSMRGGEQYF	TGTGCCAGCAGCTCAATGAGGGGAGGCGAGCAGTACTTC
TRBJ2-3	NA	NA	TRBV6-2/TRBV6-3	CASRPRDSFTDTQYF	TGTGCCAGCCGACCCCGCGACTCTTTCACAGATACGCAGTATTTT
TRBJ1-5	NA	TRBD1	TRBV5-8	CASSSGGQTKYSNQPQHF	TGTGCCAGCAGCTCAGGGGGACAAACTAAGTATAGCAATCAGCCCCAGCATTTT
TRBJ2-2	few	NA	TRBV6-2/TRBV6-3	CASTQPGELFF	TGTGCCAGCACGCAGCCCGGGGAGCTGTTTTTT